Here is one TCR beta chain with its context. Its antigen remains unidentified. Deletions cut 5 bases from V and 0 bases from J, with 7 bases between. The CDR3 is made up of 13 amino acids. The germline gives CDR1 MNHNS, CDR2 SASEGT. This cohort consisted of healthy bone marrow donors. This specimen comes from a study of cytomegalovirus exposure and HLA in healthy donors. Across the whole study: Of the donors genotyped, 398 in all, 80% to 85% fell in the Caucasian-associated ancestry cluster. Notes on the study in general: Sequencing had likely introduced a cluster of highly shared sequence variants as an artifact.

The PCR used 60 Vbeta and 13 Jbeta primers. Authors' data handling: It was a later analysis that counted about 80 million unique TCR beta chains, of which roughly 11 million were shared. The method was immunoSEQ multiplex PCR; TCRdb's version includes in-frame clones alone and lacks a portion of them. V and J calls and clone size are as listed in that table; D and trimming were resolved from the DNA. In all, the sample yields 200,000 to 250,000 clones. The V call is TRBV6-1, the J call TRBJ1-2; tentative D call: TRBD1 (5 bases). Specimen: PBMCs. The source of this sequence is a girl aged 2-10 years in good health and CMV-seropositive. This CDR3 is CASSSDTNYGYTF. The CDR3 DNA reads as TGTGCCAGCAGTTCGGACACTAACTATGGCTACACCTTC.